Presented here are 5 T cell receptor beta chains from one specimen sequenced in a study of response to subunit inactivated influenza vaccine. A single record per CDR3 protein comes from TCRdb applying MiXCR to the RT-PCR reads. The repertoire holds 800,000 or so distinct CDR3 sequences, with less than 25% as singletons. The specimen was PBMCs from blood, collected about 5 days after vaccination. All receptors derive from a man in his fifties or sixties who received an inactivated influenza vaccine.

CDR3 DNA: TGCGCCAGCAGTGGGACAGGGAATTACAATGAGCAGTTCTTC. It specifies CASSGTGNYNEQFF. The V gene is TRBV5-1, the J gene TRBJ2-1, with 9 bases matching TRBD1. The CDR3 is 14 residues long. Germline CDR1 and CDR2: SGHRS and YFSETQ. V trimming: 5 bases; J trimming: 4 bases; junction bases outside the gene matches: 4.

In this sample, this clonotype turned up many times. The chain uses TRBV6-5 and TRBJ2-7; D gene uncertain. V gave up 2 bases and J gave up 2 bases, with 10 bases separating them. Germline CDR1 reads MNHEY; CDR2 reads SVGAGI. CDR3 length: 14 amino acids. The CDR3 DNA sequence: TGTGCCAGCAGTTACCTGGACGGACCCTACGAGCAGTACTTC. Amino acids: CASSYLDGPYEQYF.

V gene TRBV7-9 combines with J gene TRBJ1-2, with TRBD1 matching over 11 bases. J was trimmed by 7 bases and V by 5 bases; bases with no gene match: 6. The CDR3 has 14 amino acids. Per the germline V gene, CDR1 is SEHNR and CDR2 is FQNEAQ (reference sequence). The DNA of the CDR3 is TGTGCCAGCAGCATCCGGGACAGGGGGACTGGCTACACCTTC. It codes for CASSIRDRGTGYTF.

This clonotype was found a few times. The rearrangement links TRBV6-1 to TRBJ2-3; 12 bases match TRBD1. Germline V gives CDR1 MNHNS, CDR2 SASEGT. V lost 6 bases and J lost 3; bases outside the gene matches: 7. The CDR3 has 16 amino acids. This CDR3 reads CASRPRDRGPTDTQYF. In nucleotides, the CDR3 is TGTGCCAGCAGGCCCCGGGACAGGGGGCCTACAGATACGCAGTATTTT.

At least ten counts were recorded for this clonotype. This rearrangement joins TRBV29-1 to TRBJ2-3; 7 bases match TRBD2. The CDR3 length is 14 residues. V trimming: 4 bases; J trimming: 1 base; junction bases outside the gene matches: 5. Germline CDR1 is SQVTM and CDR2 is ANQGSEA. The CDR3, as DNA: TGCAGCGTTGTGCCTAGCGGCCGCACAGATACGCAGTATTTT. Translating gives CSVVPSGRTDTQYF.